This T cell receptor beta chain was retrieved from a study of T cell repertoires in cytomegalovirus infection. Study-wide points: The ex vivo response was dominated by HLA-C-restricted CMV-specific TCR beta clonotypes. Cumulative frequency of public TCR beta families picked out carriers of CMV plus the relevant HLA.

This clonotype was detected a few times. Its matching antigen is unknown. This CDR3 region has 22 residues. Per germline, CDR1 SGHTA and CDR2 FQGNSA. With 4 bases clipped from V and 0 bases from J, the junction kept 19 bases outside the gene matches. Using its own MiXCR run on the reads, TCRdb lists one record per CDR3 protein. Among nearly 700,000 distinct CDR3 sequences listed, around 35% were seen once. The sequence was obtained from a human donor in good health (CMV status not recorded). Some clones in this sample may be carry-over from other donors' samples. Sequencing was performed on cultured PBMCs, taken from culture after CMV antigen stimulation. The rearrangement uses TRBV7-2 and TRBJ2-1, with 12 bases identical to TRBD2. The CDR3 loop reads CASSSPRRGTSGRLSSYNEQFF. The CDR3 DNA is TGTGCCAGCAGCTCCCCGCGGAGGGGGACTAGCGGGCGTCTGAGCTCCTACAATGAGCAGTTCTTC.